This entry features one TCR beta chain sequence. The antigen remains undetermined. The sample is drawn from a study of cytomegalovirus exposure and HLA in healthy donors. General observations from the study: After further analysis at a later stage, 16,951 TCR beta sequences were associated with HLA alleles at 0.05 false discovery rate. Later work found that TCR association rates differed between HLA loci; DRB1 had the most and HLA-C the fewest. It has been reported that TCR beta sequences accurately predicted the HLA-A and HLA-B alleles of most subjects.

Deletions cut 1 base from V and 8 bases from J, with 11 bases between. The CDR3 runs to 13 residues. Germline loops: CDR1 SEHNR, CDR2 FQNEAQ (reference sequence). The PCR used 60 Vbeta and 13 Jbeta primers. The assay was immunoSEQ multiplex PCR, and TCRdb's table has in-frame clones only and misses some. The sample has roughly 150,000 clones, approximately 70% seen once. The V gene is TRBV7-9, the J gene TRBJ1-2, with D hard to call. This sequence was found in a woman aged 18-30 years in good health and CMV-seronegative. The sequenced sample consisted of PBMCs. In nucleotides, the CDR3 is TGTGCCAGCAGCTTAGGGACGGGAAGAGGCTACACCTTC. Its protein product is CASSLGTGRGYTF.